One sample yielded the 24 T cell receptor beta chains listed below, sequenced in a study of cytomegalovirus exposure and HLA in healthy donors (dated by TCRdb to between 2016 and 2019). Libraries were prepared through the immunoSEQ multiplex PCR assay. For the multiplex PCR, a mixture combining 60 forward primers for TCR Vbeta segments and 13 reverse primers for TCR Jbeta segments was used. TCRdb obtained this table from immuneACCESS and retained in-frame rearrangements with V and J assigned. These tables miss some clones; where compared with another copy, unresolved V genes account for less than half of the shortfall, and the remainder is unexplained. The sample yields roughly 250,000 clones; about four fifths were counted once. The ten largest make up about 2% of the sample. Sequenced sample: PBMCs. All receptors come from a woman between 35 and 50 years old in good health and CMV-seropositive.

The rearrangement links TRBV7-2 to TRBJ1-2; 7 bases line up with TRBD1. Germline V gene sequence: CDR1 SGHTA, CDR2 FQGNSA. The CDR3 has 13 residues. V lost 5 bases, J lost 7 bases, and 7 bases stayed unmatched. This chain's CDR3 is CASSATGARGYTF. The CDR3 DNA follows: TGTGCCAGCAGCGCCACAGGGGCTCGTGGCTACACCTTC.

V usage is TRBV9 and J usage is TRBJ2-7; 14 bases are a match to TRBD2. Germline lookup yields CDR1 SGDLS and CDR2 YYNGEE. The CDR3 loop spans 17 amino acids. The trim removed 3 bases at V and 4 bases at J, leaving 9 bases unmatched. The CDR3 here is CASSDPKGLAGVYEQYF. For the CDR3, the DNA is TGTGCCAGCAGCGACCCGAAGGGACTAGCGGGAGTGTACGAGCAGTACTTC. The entire variable domain, with the rest obtained from reference TRBV9 and TRBJ2-7, is as follows: DSGVTQTPKHLITATGQRVTLRCSPRSGDLSVYWYQQSLDQGLQFLIQYYNGEERAKGNILERFSAQQFPDLHSELNLSSLELGDSALYFCASSDPKGLAGVYEQYFGPGTRLTVT.

The genes are TRBV27 and TRBJ2-7; 7 bases match TRBD2. Germline assignment: CDR1 MNHEY and CDR2 SMNVEV (reference sequence). The CDR3 has 17 amino acids. V shed 3 bases, J shed 2 bases, and the junction held 13 bases outside the gene matches. In DNA, the CDR3 is TGTGCCAGCAGTTTCCCTCCCGTAGCGGGCCGTACCTACGAGCAGTACTTC. This encodes CASSFPPVAGRTYEQYF.

The rearrangement links TRBV7-2 to TRBJ2-3; 8 bases map to TRBD2. The CDR3 runs to 15 residues. V was pared by 5 bases and J by 1 base, with 5 bases of the junction left unmatched. CDR1 is SGHTA and CDR2 is FQGNSA in the germline V gene. CDR3 loop: CASSATSVGTDTQYF. CDR3 sequence (DNA): TGTGCCAGCAGCGCGACTAGCGTAGGCACAGATACGCAGTATTTT. Using reference TRBV7-2 and TRBJ2-3 for the parts outside the CDR3, the full variable domain is GAGVSQSPSNKVTEKGKDVELRCDPISGHTALYWYRQSLGQGLEFLIYFQGNSAPDKSGLPSDRFSAERTGGSVSTLTIQRTQQEDSAVYLCASSATSVGTDTQYFGPGTRLTVL.

The DNA of the CDR3 is TGTGCCAGCAGTTACTCGAGCTACACAGATACGCAGTATTTT. Translated, it gives CASSYSSYTDTQYF. The rearrangement uses TRBV6-5 and TRBJ2-3, with no clear D. Trimming pared 0 bases from V and 2 bases from J, leaving 6 bases between. This CDR3 contains 14 residues. Germline lookup yields CDR1 MNHEY and CDR2 SVGAGI.

This clone was recorded once. The chain employs TRBV5-1 and TRBJ2-3, with D tentatively TRBD2 (5 bases). The CDR3 contains 16 residues. V shed 4 bases and J shed 4 bases, with 19 bases lying between them. The germline V gene has CDR1 SGHRS and CDR2 YFSETQ. The CDR3 DNA reads TGCGCCAGCAGCCCTGAGGGCACGAGAGGCGCAGATACGCAGTATTTT. Translated: CASSPEGTRGADTQYF.

This clone was detected only once. The rearrangement uses TRBV19 and TRBJ2-2, with 7 bases that match TRBD2. This CDR3 region has 13 residues. V shed 4 bases and J 7 bases; nucleotides not matched to a gene: 3. CDR1 LNHDA and CDR2 SQIVND come from the germline V gene (reference sequence). CDR3 protein: CASSRREIGELFF. The CDR3 nucleotides are TGTGCCAGTAGTAGGCGGGAGATCGGGGAGCTGTTTTTT. Looking up the rest from reference TRBV19 and TRBJ2-2 gives the full variable domain: DGGITQSPKYLFRKEGQNVTLSCEQNLNHDAMYWYRQDPGQGLRLIYYSQIVNDFQKGDIAEGYSVSREKKESFPLTVTSAQKNPTAFYLCASSRREIGELFFGEGSRLTVL.

This chain connects TRBV30 to TRBJ2-5; 9 nucleotides match TRBD1. This CDR3 region has 18 residues. V lost 0 bases to trimming and J lost 5 bases; unmatched junction nucleotides: 16. CDR1 GTSNPN and CDR2 SVGIG come from the germline V gene (reference sequence). CDR3 nucleotides: TGTGCCTGGAGTGTTGGGGTTGTAGGGACAGGGAGTTGGGAGACCCAGTACTTC. It specifies CAWSVGVVGTGSWETQYF.

The rearrangement links TRBV7-8 to TRBJ2-3; 12 nucleotides match TRBD2. The CDR3 contains 14 residues. CDR1 is SGHVS, CDR2 FQNEAQ, per germline. The trim removed 7 bases at V and 6 bases at J, leaving 5 bases unmatched. DNA for the CDR3: TGTGCCAGCAAACGACTAGCGGGAGAGGATACGCAGTATTTT. The encoded protein is CASKRLAGEDTQYF.

V and J are TRBV27 and TRBJ1-5, with TRBD1 matching 8 bases. The trim removed 10 bases at V and 0 bases at J, leaving 8 bases unmatched. The CDR3 covers 15 residues. Germline V lookup: CDR1 MNHEY, CDR2 SMNVEV (reference sequence). The CDR3 nucleotides read TGTGCCACGCAGAGGACAGGGTATAGCAATCAGCCCCAGCATTTT. Translation: CATQRTGYSNQPQHF.

This rearrangement joins TRBV6-5 to TRBJ2-1; TRBD2 aligns across 7 bases. The CDR3 spans 16 residues. Trimming removed 2 bases from V and 7 bases from J; junction bases left unmatched: 11. CDR1 and CDR2 from the germline V gene are MNHEY and SVGAGI. The CDR3 DNA follows: TGTGCCAGCAGTTACGCAGGACTAGGGGTCCCTAATGAGCAGTTCTTC. Translating it yields CASSYAGLGVPNEQFF.

The rearrangement joins TRBV15 to TRBJ2-1, with 15 bases lining up with TRBD2. Germline values: CDR1 LNHNV, CDR2 YYDKDF (reference sequence). Trimming took 8 bases from V and 2 from J; bases not matched to a gene: 10. This CDR3 region has 18 residues. CDR3 protein: CATAGTSGRLAPYNEQFF. CDR3 in DNA: TGTGCCACCGCAGGGACTAGCGGGAGGTTGGCCCCCTACAATGAGCAGTTCTTC.

The chain couples TRBV6-1 to TRBJ1-1; D is unresolved. V was clipped by 6 bases and J by 4 bases, with 9 bases between them. Germline V lookup: CDR1 MNHNS, CDR2 SASEGT. The CDR3 is 12 amino acids. The CDR3 DNA reads TGTGCCAGCAGCGTCGGGGTCACTGAAGCTTTCTTT. Its translation is CASSVGVTEAFF.

The V and J genes are TRBV5-1 and TRBJ2-7, with 9 bases lining up with TRBD1. CDR3 length equals 15 residues. The ends lost 5 bases at V and 4 bases at J; junction bases unmatched: 10. Germline V lookup: CDR1 SGHRS, CDR2 YFSETQ. CDR3 region: CASRGGTGKGYEQYF. Written as DNA, the CDR3 is TGCGCCAGCAGAGGAGGGACAGGGAAAGGGTACGAGCAGTACTTC.

A note on this clone: At one boundary the junction diverges from the germline segment, which might be a read error. The chain is built from TRBV25-1 and TRBJ1-2, with TRBD1 identical over 8 bases. This CDR3 region has 11 residues. Germline CDR1 MGHDK, CDR2 SYGVNS. This CDR3 reads CACRGLYGYTF. CDR3 sequence (DNA): TGTGCCTGCAGGGGGCTGTATGGCTACACCTTC.

This chain uses TRBV7-9 with TRBJ1-5, with D perhaps matching TRBD1 (6 bases). This CDR3 has 15 amino acids. CDR1 is SEHNR and CDR2 is FQNEAQ in the germline V gene (reference sequence). V lost 5 bases and J lost 5, with 16 bases in between. CDR3 amino acids: CASSSGTAGDQPQHF. DNA for the CDR3: TGTGCCAGCAGCAGTGGTACCGCAGGGGATCAGCCCCAGCATTTT.

The rearrangement uses TRBV7-9 and TRBJ2-1; no firm D call. Germline CDR1 and CDR2: SEHNR and FQNEAQ (reference sequence). This CDR3 region has 15 residues. V lost 2 bases and J lost 4, with 12 bases in between. CDR3 DNA: TGTGCCAGCAGCTTATCCGGCGGCCCATACAATGAGCAGTTCTTC. Amino acids: CASSLSGGPYNEQFF.

The gene calls are TRBV6-5 and TRBJ2-2, with 12 bases identical to TRBD2. The CDR3 spans 16 residues. Germline-derived CDR1 and CDR2 are MNHEY and SVGAGI. V gave up 4 bases and J gave up 7 bases; unmatched junction bases: 7. CDR3 residues: CASSSTTSGSVGELFF. The CDR3 DNA follows: TGTGCCAGCAGTTCAACGACTAGCGGGAGTGTCGGGGAGCTGTTTTTT.

This sequence joins TRBV5-1 and TRBJ2-7; 7 positions match TRBD1. The length of the CDR3 is 14 residues. Germline V gives CDR1 SGHRS, CDR2 YFSETQ. Germline trimming cut 2 bases from V and 3 bases from J; bases unmatched to any gene: 5. The CDR3 is CASSFDRADYEQYF. The CDR3 bases are TGCGCCAGCAGCTTTGACAGGGCCGACTACGAGCAGTACTTC. Looking up the rest from reference TRBV5-1 and TRBJ2-7 gives the full variable domain: KAGVTQTPRYLIKTRGQQVTLSCSPISGHRSVSWYQQTPGQGLQFLFEYFSETQRNKGNFPGRFSGRQFSNSRSEMNVSTLELGDSALYLCASSFDRADYEQYFGPGTRLTVT.

V gene TRBV27 combines with J gene TRBJ2-2; 10 bases fit TRBD1. Germline V gene lookup returns CDR1 MNHEY and CDR2 SMNVEV (reference sequence). CDR3 length: 15 residues. Trimming cost V 6 bases and J 8 bases; bases outside gene matches: 9. CDR3 protein: CASRVTGGLSGELFF. DNA for the CDR3: TGTGCCAGCAGAGTGACAGGGGGCCTATCAGGGGAGCTGTTTTTT.

This clone occurred once. This sequence joins TRBV28 and TRBJ1-3, with D maybe TRBD1 (5 bases). The V gene's germline CDR1 is MDHEN and CDR2 SYDVKM. Between the trimmed V and J ends, which lost 1 base and 4 bases, there was a span of 14 bases. This CDR3 is 16 amino acids long. The DNA of the CDR3 is TGTGCCAGCAGTTTATTACAGGCCCGGTCAGGAAACACCATATATTTT. Its protein is CASSLLQARSGNTIYF.

The V call is TRBV10-3, the J call TRBJ2-1; no firm D call. The CDR3 contains 13 residues. Germline V gene data show CDR1 as ENHRY and CDR2 as SYGVKD. V was clipped by 0 bases and J by 7 bases, with 7 bases between them. DNA of the CDR3: TGTGCCATCAGTGAGTCAACCGGGAATGAGCAGTTCTTC. Encoded protein: CAISESTGNEQFF.

The chain is built from TRBV5-1 and TRBJ2-2, with D perhaps TRBD2 (6 bases). There are 15 residues in the CDR3. CDR1 and CDR2 (germline): SGHRS, YFSETQ. V was pared by 0 bases and J by 2 bases, with 8 bases between. The CDR3 DNA sequence: TGCGCCAGCAGCTTGGAGCGGGCAAACACCGGGGAGCTGTTTTTT. As protein: CASSLERANTGELFF.

In DNA form, the CDR3 reads TGTGCCAGTAGTATAGATCTCAGGGGGCCCTACGAGCAGTACTTC. Amino acids: CASSIDLRGPYEQYF. The chain uses TRBV19 and TRBJ2-7; TRBD1 matches 8 bases. With 0 bases clipped from V and 2 bases from J, the junction kept 3 bases outside the gene matches. The CDR3 is 15 residues long. Germline V CDR1 and CDR2: LNHDA, SQIVND (reference sequence).